The rows below give T cell receptor beta chains drawn from one sample of a study of T cells in Graves' hyperthyroidism and ophthalmopathy. TCRdb analysed the multiplex PCR reads with MiXCR anew, one entry per CDR3 protein. The sample shows some 500,000 distinct CDR3 sequences, about 15% of them seen only once. Sequenced input: blood. These receptor sequences come from a woman between 25 and 40 years old with Graves' ophthalmopathy. Each CDR3 is given with its conserved first and last residue. The D gene is left open where the match is weak. The size entry is marked missing in some rows and otherwise reads once, few, many or a size class.

>TRBV29-1|TRBJ2-3|few|TRBD1
TGCAGCGTTGAAGATCTTCTGGACAGGGGGCCTCCTAATACGCAGTATTTT
CSVEDLLDRGPPNTQYF
>TRBV7-8|TRBJ2-1|-|TRBD2
TGTGCCAGCAGCCCAAGCGGGACCTTAGGTGAGCAGTTCTTC
CASSPSGTLGEQFF
>TRBV6-1|TRBJ2-7|many|-
TGTGCCAGCAGTTACGACCTTTCCGGGAGCTCCTACGAGCAGTACTTC
CASSYDLSGSSYEQYF
>TRBV6-1|TRBJ2-3|few|-
TGTGCCAGCAGGCGGGATGACACAGATACGCAGTATTTT
CASRRDDTDTQYF
>TRBV5-1|TRBJ1-2|few|-
TGCGCCAGCAGCTTGCGGCGGGCGGATGGCTACACCTTC
CASSLRRADGYTF
>TRBV10-3|TRBJ1-1|few|-
TGTGCCATGGGTGGGATAAACACTGAAGCTTTCTTT
CAMGGINTEAFF
>TRBV24-1|TRBJ2-1|-|TRBD1
TGTGCCACCAGTGATTGGACAGGGGTCCATGAGCAGTTCTTC
CATSDWTGVHEQFF
>TRBV9|TRBJ2-7|few|-
TGTGCCAGCAGCGTAGGTCAGGGCAAATTCTCCTACGAGCAGTACTTC
CASSVGQGKFSYEQYF
>TRBV28|TRBJ2-4|many|-
TGTGCCAGCACCCCGAGCTCGGATGGCAAAAACATTCAGTACTTC
CASTPSSDGKNIQYF
>TRBV10-2|TRBJ2-5|-|-
TGCGCCAGCAGTGAAATTGGGATACGGGAGACCCAGTACTTC
CASSEIGIRETQYF
>TRBV30|TRBJ2-6|many|-
TGTGCCTGGGCCATAGGGCTTACCCGCTCTGGGGCCAACGTCCTGACTTTC
CAWAIGLTRSGANVLTF
>TRBV27|TRBJ2-1|-|TRBD2
TGTGCCAGCAGTTTTGATCATAGGCTAGCGGTTTACAATGAGCAGTTCTTC
CASSFDHRLAVYNEQFF
>TRBV19|TRBJ1-2|-|-
TGTGCCAGTAGTATGTCCAGCTATGGCTACACCTTC
CASSMSSYGYTF
>TRBV7-9|TRBJ2-7|many|-
TGTGCCAGCAGCTTAGAGGCAGGGTGGTCCTACGAGCAGTACTTC
CASSLEAGWSYEQYF
>TRBV7-9|TRBJ2-2|few|TRBD1
TGTGCCAGCAGCTTAGGCCCGACAGGGGGCACCGGGGAGCTGTTTTTT
CASSLGPTGGTGELFF
>TRBV27|TRBJ1-2|few|TRBD1
TGTGCCAGCAGCCCTTCCCCGGGACAGCGAGTCTATGGCTACACCTTC
CASSPSPGQRVYGYTF
>TRBV11-1|TRBJ2-3|many|-
TGTGCCAGCAGCTTTGGGGGTTTCGGCACAGATACGCAGTATTTT
CASSFGGFGTDTQYF
>TRBV20-1|TRBJ2-7|-|TRBD2
TGCAGTGCTAGAACCTTAGCGGGGATGGCCAGTTCCTCCTACGAGCAGTACTTC
CSARTLAGMASSSYEQYF
>TRBV3-1|TRBJ1-6|many|-
TGTGCCAGCAGCCAAGGGCCAGGGTTGGATTCACCCCTCCACTTT
CASSQGPGLDSPLHF
>TRBV27|TRBJ1-5|-|TRBD1
TGTGCCAGCAGTTTATTCCGGGACAGTAAAAATAGCAATCAGCCCCAGCATTTT
CASSLFRDSKNSNQPQHF
>TRBV20-1|TRBJ2-3|many|-
TGCAGTGCCGGGCGCACAGATACGCAGTATTTT
CSAGRTDTQYF
>TRBV7-9|TRBJ1-1|few|-
TGTGCCAGCAGCTTAGCGAAGTTCCCGGTGACTGAAGCTTTCTTT
CASSLAKFPVTEAFF
>TRBV20-1|TRBJ2-5|-|TRBD2
TGCAGTGCTAGTCGGACTAGCGGGAGGGAAGAGACCCAGTACTTC
CSASRTSGREETQYF
>TRBV2|TRBJ1-3|many|-
TGTGCCAGCAGCCCCGATAGGACCCTCTCTGGAAACACCATATATTTT
CASSPDRTLSGNTIYF
>TRBV19|TRBJ2-7|many|-
TGTGCCAGTAGCCTCCAGGGGGGCGGACTCTACGAGCAGTACTTC
CASSLQGGGLYEQYF